This T cell receptor (beta chain) was recovered during a study of blood T cell repertoires in COVID-19. Looking at the study overall: Samples of COVID-19 (acute and convalescent) were obtained from the United States, Italy and Spain.

Original handling: Reference gene primers were amplified, and this amplification served to estimate nucleated cell counts. TCRdb's table, derived via immunoSEQ multiplex PCR, lists solely in-frame clones and lacks some. The DNA was the basis for D and trimming; V, J and clone size are from that table. The data contain about 190,000 clones, just under 85% of them seen just once; the ten biggest clones take up about 5.1%. The CDR3 has 13 amino acids. Germline V gives CDR1 MDHEN, CDR2 SYDVKM. V was shortened by 6 bases and J by 1 base, with 9 bases between the two germline ends. This TCR was recovered from a woman in her seventies with active or convalescent COVID-19. What was sequenced was peripheral blood. The rearrangement joins TRBV28 to TRBJ1-1; D is possibly TRBD1 (5 bases). The CDR3 DNA is TGTGCCAGCAGGGGGCGAGGGAACACTGAAGCTTTCTTT. This codes for CASRGRGNTEAFF.